Presented here are 11 T cell receptor beta chains from one specimen sequenced in a study of T cell changes during pregnancy in multiple sclerosis. Profiled with immunoSEQ multiplex PCR; TCRdb holds only in-frame clones, not every one. The sample includes about 38,000 clones, more than 85% of them seen just once. The sequenced sample was CD8+ T cells from peripheral blood mononuclear cells, obtained after pregnancy. The receptor set was obtained from a female donor with multiple sclerosis, enrolled in a pregnancy study.

V gene TRBV5-6 combines with J gene TRBJ1-5; tentatively, D is TRBD1 (5 bases). Germline values: CDR1 SGHDT, CDR2 YYEEEE. The CDR3 runs 13 residues. Trimming cost V 2 bases and J 6 bases, with 9 bases left between them. CDR3 amino acids: CASSFGGRQPQHF. The CDR3 nucleotides read TGTGCCAGCAGCTTCGGGGGACGTCAGCCCCAGCATTTT.

This sequence joins TRBV27 and TRBJ2-1; TRBD2 matches at 8 bases. Germline trimming cut 3 bases from V and 7 bases from J; bases unmatched to any gene: 8. The CDR3 totals 15 residues. CDR1 and CDR2 from the germline V gene are MNHEY and SMNVEV (reference sequence). The CDR3 DNA is TGTGCCAGCAGTTTTTGGACTAGCACCGGAAATGAGCAGTTCTTC. Translating it yields CASSFWTSTGNEQFF.

The J gene is TRBJ2-3, the V gene TRBV11-2; a weak D match, TRBD2 (5 bases). Trimming shortened V by 0 bases and J by 6 bases, and 13 bases separated the two germline ends. There are 15 residues in the CDR3. Germline V CDR1 and CDR2: SGHAT, FQNNGV. The chain's CDR3 is CASSLEYAGRDTQYF. The CDR3 bases are TGTGCCAGCAGCTTAGAGTATGCGGGCAGGGATACGCAGTATTTT.

The chain is built from TRBV7-9 and TRBJ2-7; D may be TRBD1 (6 bases). V lost 6 bases and J 0 bases, leaving 12 bases between the germline ends. Germline V CDR1 and CDR2: SEHNR, FQNEAQ (reference sequence). This CDR3 has 14 amino acids. CDR3 DNA sequence: TGTGCCAGCAGGGGGGCACCGCCCTCCTACGAGCAGTACTTC. This codes for CASRGAPPSYEQYF.

The chain recombines TRBV7-3 with TRBJ2-1; TRBD2 aligns across 10 bases. The germline gives CDR1 SGHTA, CDR2 FQGTGA. The V and J ends lost 3 bases and 3 bases, in that order; junction bases with no gene match: 2. This CDR3 comprises 15 residues. Written as DNA, the CDR3 is TGTGCCAGCAGCTTGGGACTAGCGAACTACAATGAGCAGTTCTTC. This gives the protein CASSLGLANYNEQFF.

This chain connects TRBV27 to TRBJ2-7; D not resolved. The CDR3 has 12 residues. Germline loops: CDR1 MNHEY, CDR2 SMNVEV (reference sequence). Trimming left V 6 bases short and J 6 bases short, with 12 bases between. In DNA form, the CDR3 reads TGTGCCAGCAGCCTCCGTCGCGGCGAGCAGTACTTC. Amino acids: CASSLRRGEQYF.

This clone was seen a few times. This chain joins TRBV5-1 and TRBJ1-1; possible D gene TRBD1, 6 bases. The CDR3 contains 16 residues. Germline CDR1 SGHRS, CDR2 YFSETQ. Trimming shortened V by 0 bases and J by 5 bases, and 17 bases separated the two germline ends. Here the CDR3 reads CASSLAILTGGTEAFF. The CDR3 DNA is TGCGCCAGCAGCTTGGCGATTCTGACAGGTGGGACTGAAGCTTTCTTT.

This sequence joins TRBV7-9 and TRBJ1-1, with TRBD1 identical over 8 bases. J gave up 10 bases and V 1 base, and 2 bases lay outside the gene matches. CDR3 size: 12 residues. Germline CDR1 is SEHNR and CDR2 is FQNEAQ (reference sequence). The CDR3 bases are TGTGCCAGCAGCTTAGGGGGGACAGGAGCTTTCTTT. As protein: CASSLGGTGAFF. The full variable domain, rest sourced from reference TRBV7-9 and TRBJ1-1, is DTGVSQNPRHKITKRGQNVTFRCDPISEHNRLYWYRQTLGQGPEFLTYFQNEAQLEKSRLLSDRFSAERPKGSFSTLEIQRTEQGDSAMYLCASSLGGTGAFFGQGTRLTVV.

The J gene is TRBJ1-1, the V gene TRBV4-1; 7 positions match TRBD1. The CDR3 is made up of 13 amino acids. J gave up 5 bases and V 3 bases, and 3 bases lay outside the gene matches. CDR1 is MGHRA, CDR2 YSYEKL, per germline. The CDR3 loop is CASSHSGGTEAFF. CDR3 sequence (DNA): TGCGCCAGCAGCCATTCAGGGGGGACTGAAGCTTTCTTT.

This clone is termed medium-sized. The chain couples TRBV28 to TRBJ2-7, with D hard to call. This CDR3 is built from 12 residues. Germline values: CDR1 MDHEN, CDR2 SYDVKM. The V end was cut by 5 bases, the J end by 3 bases, with 8 bases between. The CDR3 region has the DNA TGTGCCAGCAGTCCTACGAGCTACGAGCAGTACTTC. Protein sequence: CASSPTSYEQYF.

V is TRBV28 and J is TRBJ1-1; a weak D match, TRBD1 (5 bases). CDR1 MDHEN and CDR2 SYDVKM come from the germline V gene. The V gene lost 2 bases and the J gene lost 1 base, with 14 bases spanning the gap. This CDR3 region has 16 residues. The CDR3 bases are TGTGCCAGCAGTTTAATATCGGGGGGACCGAACACTGAAGCTTTCTTT. Translated, it gives CASSLISGGPNTEAFF.